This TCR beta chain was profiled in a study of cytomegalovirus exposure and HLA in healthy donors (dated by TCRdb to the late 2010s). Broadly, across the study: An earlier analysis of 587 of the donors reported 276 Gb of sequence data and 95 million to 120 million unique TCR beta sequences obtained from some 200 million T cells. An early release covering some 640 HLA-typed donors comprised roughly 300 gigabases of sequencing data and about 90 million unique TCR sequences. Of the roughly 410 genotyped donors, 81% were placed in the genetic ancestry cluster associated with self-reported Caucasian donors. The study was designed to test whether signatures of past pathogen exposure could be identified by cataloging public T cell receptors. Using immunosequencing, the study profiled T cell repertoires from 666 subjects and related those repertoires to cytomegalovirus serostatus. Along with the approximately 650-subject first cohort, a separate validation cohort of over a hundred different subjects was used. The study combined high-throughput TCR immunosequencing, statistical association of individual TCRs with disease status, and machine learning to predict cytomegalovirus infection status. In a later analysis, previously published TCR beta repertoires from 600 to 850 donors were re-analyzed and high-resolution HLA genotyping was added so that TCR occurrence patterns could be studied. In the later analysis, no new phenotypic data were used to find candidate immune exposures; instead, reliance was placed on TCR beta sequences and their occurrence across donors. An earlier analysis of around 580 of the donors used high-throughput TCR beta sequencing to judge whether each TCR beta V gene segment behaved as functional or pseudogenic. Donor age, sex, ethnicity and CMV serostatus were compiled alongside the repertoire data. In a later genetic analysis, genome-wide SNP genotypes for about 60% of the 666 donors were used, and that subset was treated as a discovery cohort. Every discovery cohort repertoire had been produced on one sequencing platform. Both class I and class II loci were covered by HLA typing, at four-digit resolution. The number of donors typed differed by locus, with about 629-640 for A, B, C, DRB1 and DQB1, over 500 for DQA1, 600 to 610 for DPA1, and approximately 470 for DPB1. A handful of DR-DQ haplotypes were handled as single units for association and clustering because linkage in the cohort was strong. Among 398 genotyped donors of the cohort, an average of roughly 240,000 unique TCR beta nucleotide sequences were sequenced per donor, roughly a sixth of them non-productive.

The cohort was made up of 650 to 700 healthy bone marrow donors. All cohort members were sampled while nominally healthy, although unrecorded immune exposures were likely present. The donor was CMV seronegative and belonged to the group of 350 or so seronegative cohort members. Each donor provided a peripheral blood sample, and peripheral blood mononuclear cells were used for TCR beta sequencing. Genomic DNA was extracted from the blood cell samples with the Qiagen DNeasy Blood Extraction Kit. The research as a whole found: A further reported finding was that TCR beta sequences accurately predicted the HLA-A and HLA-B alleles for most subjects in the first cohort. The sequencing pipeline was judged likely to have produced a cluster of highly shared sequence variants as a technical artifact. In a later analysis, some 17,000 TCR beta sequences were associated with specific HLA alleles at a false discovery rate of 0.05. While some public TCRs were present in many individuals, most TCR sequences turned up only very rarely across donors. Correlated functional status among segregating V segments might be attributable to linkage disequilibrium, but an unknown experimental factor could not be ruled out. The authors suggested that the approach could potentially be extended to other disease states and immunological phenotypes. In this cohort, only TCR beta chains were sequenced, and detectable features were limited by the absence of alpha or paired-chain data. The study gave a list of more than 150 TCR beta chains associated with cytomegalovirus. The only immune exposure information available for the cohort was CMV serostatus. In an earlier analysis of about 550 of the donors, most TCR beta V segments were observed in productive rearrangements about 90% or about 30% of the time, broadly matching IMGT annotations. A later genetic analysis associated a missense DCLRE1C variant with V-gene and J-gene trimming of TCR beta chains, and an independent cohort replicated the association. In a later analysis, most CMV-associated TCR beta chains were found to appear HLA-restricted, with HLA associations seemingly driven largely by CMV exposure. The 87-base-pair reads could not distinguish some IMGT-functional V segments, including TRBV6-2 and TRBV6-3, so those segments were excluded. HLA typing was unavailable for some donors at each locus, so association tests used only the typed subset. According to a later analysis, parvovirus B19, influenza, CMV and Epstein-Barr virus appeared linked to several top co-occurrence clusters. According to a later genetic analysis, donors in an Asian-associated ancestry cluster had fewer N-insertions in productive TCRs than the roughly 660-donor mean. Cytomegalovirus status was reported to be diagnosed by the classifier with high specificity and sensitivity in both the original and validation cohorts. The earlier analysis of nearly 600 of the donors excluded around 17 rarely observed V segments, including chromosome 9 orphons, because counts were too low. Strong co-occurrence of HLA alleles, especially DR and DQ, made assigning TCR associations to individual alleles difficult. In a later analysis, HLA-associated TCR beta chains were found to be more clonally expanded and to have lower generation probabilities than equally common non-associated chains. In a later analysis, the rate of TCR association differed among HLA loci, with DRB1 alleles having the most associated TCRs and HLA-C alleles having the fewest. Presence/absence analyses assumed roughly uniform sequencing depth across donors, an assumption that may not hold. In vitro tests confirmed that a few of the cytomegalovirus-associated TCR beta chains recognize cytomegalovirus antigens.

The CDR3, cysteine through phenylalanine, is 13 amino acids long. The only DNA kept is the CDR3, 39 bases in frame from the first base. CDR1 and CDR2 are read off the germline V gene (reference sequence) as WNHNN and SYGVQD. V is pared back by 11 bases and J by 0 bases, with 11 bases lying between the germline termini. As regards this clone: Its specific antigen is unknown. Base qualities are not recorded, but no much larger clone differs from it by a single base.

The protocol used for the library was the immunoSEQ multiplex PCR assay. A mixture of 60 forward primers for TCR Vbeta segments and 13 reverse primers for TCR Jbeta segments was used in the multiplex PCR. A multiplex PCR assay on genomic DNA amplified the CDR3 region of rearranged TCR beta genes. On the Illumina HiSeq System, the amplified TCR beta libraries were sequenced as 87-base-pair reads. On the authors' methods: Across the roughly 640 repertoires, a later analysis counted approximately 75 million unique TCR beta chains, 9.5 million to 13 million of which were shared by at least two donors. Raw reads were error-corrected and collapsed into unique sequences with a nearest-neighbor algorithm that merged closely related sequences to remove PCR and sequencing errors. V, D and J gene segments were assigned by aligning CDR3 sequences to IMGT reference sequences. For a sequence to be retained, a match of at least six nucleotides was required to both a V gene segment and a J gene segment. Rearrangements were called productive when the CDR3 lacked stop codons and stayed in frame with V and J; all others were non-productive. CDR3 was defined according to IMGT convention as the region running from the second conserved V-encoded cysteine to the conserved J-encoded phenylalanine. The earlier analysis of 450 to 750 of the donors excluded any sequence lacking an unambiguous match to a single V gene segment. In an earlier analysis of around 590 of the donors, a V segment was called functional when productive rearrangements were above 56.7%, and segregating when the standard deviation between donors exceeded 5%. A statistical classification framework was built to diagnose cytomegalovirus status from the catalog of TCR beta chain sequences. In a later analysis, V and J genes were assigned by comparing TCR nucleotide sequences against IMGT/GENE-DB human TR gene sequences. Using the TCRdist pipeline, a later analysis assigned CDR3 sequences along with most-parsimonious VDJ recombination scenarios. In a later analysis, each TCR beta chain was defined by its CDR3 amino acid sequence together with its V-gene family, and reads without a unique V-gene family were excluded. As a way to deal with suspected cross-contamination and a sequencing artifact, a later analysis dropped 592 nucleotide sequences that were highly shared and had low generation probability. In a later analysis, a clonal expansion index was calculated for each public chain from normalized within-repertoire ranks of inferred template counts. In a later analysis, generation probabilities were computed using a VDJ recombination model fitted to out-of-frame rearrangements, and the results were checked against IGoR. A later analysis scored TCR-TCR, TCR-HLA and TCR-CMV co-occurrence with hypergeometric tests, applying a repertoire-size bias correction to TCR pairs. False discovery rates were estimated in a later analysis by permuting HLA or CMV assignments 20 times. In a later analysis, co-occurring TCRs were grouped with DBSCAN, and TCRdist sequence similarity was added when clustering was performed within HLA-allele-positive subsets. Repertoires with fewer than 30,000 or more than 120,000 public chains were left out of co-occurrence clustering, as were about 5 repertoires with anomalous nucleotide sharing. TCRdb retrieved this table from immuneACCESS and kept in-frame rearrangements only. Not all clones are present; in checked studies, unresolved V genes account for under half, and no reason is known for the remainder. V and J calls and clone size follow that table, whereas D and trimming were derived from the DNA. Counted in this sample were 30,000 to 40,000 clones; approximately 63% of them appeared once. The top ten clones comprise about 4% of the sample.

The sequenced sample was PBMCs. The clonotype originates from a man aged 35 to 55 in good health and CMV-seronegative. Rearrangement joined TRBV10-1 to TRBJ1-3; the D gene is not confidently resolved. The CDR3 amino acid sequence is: CAPNGSSGNTIYF. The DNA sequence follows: TGCGCCCCCAACGGGAGCTCTGGAAACACCATATATTTT.